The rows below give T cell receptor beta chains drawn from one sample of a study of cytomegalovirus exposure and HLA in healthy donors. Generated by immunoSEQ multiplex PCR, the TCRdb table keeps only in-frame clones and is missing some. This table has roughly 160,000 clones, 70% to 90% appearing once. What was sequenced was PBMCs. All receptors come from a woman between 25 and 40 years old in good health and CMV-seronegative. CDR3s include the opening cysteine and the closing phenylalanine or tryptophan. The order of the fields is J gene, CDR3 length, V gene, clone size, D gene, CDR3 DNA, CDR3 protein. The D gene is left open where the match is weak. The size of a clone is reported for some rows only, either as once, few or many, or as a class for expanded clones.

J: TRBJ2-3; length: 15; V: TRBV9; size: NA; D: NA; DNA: TGTGCCAGCAGCCGAGAGCGACTCCCTACGGATACGCAGTATTTT; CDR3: CASSRERLPTDTQYF
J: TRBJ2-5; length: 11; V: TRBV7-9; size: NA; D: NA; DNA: TGTGCCAGCAGCTTAGAGGCGGCGAGGTACTTC; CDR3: CASSLEAARYF
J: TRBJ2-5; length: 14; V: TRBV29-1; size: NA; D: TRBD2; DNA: TGCAGCGCGTCCGGCGGGGGGAAGCAAGAGACCCAGTACTTC; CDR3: CSASGGGKQETQYF
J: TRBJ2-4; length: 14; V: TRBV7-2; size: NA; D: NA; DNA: TGTGCCAGCAGCTTGGGCTCATGGGTAAACATTCAGTACTTC; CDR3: CASSLGSWVNIQYF
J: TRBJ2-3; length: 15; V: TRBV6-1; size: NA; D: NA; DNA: TGTGCCAGCAGTGAACGGGGTTCTAGCACAGATACGCAGTATTTT; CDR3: CASSERGSSTDTQYF
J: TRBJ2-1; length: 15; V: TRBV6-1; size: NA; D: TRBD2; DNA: TGTGCCAGCAGTGAAGGGACTAGCGGTTACAATGAGCAGTTCTTC; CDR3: CASSEGTSGYNEQFF
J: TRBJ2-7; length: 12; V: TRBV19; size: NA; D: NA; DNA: TGTGCCAGTCGTACAGGGTTTGACGAGCAGTACTTC; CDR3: CASRTGFDEQYF
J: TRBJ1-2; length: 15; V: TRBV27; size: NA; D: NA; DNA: TGTGCCAGCAAGATCGGCAGGGATAGGAACTATGGCTACACCTTC; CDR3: CASKIGRDRNYGYTF
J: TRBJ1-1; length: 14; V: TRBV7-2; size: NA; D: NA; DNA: TGTGCCAGCAGCTTACGACAAAGAAACACTGAAGCTTTCTTT; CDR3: CASSLRQRNTEAFF
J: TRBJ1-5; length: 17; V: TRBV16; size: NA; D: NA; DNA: TGTGCCAGCACCACCAAGCTCCTCACTTATGGCAATCAGCCCCAGCATTTT; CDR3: CASTTKLLTYGNQPQHF
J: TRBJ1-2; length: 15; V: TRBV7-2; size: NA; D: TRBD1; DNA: TGTGCCAGCAGCATATCGGGACAGACCTCCATTGGCTACACCTTC; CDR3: CASSISGQTSIGYTF
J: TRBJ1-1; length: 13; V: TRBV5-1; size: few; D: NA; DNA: TGCGCCAGCAGCCCCACATTGAACACTGAAGCTTTCTTT; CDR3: CASSPTLNTEAFF
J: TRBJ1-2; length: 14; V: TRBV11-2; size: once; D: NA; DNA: TGTGCCAGCAGCTTAGAGCCGGGAAACTATGGCTACACCTTC; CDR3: CASSLEPGNYGYTF
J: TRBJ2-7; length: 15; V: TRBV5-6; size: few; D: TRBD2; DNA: TGTGCCAGCAGCTTGTGGGCTAGCGGGAGATACGAGCAGTACTTC; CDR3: CASSLWASGRYEQYF
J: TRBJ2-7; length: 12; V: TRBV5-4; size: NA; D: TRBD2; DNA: TGTGCCAGCAGCTCGGGCCCGGGACTAGCGAACTTC; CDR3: CASSSGPGLANF
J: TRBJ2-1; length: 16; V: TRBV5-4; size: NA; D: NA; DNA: TGTGCCAGCGGGGTCGTGAGGGTTGGGTCTGACAATGAGCAGTTCTTC; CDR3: CASGVVRVGSDNEQFF
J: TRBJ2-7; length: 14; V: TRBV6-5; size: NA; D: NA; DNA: TGTGCCAGCAGTTACTCGTTACAGAACTACGAGCAGTACTTC; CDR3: CASSYSLQNYEQYF
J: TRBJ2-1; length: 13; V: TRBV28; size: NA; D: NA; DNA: TGTGCCAGCAAAAATGGCGGGTTGAATGAGCAGTTCTTC; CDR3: CASKNGGLNEQFF
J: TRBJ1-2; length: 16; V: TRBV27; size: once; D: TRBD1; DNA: TGTGCCAGCAGTTTACTTACGACAGGGAGGAACTATGGCTACACCTTC; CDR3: CASSLLTTGRNYGYTF
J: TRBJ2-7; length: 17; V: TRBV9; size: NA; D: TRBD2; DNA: TGTGCCAGCAGTGCCGGGACTAGCGTCCTTAGGGGTGACGAGCAGTACTTC; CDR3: CASSAGTSVLRGDEQYF
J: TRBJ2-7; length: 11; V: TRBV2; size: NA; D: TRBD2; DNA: TGTGCCAGCGGGGGGGTCTACGAGCAGTACTTC; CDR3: CASGGVYEQYF
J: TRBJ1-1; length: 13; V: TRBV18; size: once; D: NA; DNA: TGTGCCAGCTCACCACAAGTGGGAGCTGAAGCTTTCTTT; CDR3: CASSPQVGAEAFF
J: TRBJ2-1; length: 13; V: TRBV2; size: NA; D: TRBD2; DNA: TGTGCCAGCATCCTCGGGGGGGGCGATGAGCAGTTCTTC; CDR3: CASILGGGDEQFF
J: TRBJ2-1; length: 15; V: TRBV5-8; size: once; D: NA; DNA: TGTGCCAGCAGCTCTTTGGGGACAATGCGAAATGAGCAGTTCTTC; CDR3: CASSSLGTMRNEQFF
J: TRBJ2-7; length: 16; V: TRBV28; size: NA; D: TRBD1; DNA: TGTGCCAGCAGCCCTCCCGGGACAGGGGGCTCCTACGAGCAGTACTTC; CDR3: CASSPPGTGGSYEQYF
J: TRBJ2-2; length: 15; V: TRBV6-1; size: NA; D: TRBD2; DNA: TGTGCCAGCAGTGGACTAGCGGGAAACACCGGGGAGCTGTTTTTT; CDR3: CASSGLAGNTGELFF
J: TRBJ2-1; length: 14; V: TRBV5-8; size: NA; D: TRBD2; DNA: TGTGCCAGCAGCCTACTAGCGGGGGGCGGTGAGCAGTTCTTC; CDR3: CASSLLAGGGEQFF
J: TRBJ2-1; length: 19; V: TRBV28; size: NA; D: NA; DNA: TGTGCCAGCAGTTTACCCCCTTTGAGTGGGAGGCCCGCCTACAATGAGCAGTTCTTC; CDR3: CASSLPPLSGRPAYNEQFF
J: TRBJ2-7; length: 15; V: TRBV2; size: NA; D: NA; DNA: TGTGCCAGCAGCCTACGAGTTCGGGGTTCCTACGAGCAGTACTTC; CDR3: CASSLRVRGSYEQYF
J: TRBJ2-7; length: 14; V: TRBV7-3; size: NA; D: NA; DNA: TGTGCCAGCAGCTTAAGTCCGGGTATCAACGAGCAGTACTTC; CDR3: CASSLSPGINEQYF
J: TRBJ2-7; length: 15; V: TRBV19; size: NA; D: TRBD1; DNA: TGTGCCAGTAGGGGGTCCGGGACAGGGGAGTACGAGCAGTACTTC; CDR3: CASRGSGTGEYEQYF